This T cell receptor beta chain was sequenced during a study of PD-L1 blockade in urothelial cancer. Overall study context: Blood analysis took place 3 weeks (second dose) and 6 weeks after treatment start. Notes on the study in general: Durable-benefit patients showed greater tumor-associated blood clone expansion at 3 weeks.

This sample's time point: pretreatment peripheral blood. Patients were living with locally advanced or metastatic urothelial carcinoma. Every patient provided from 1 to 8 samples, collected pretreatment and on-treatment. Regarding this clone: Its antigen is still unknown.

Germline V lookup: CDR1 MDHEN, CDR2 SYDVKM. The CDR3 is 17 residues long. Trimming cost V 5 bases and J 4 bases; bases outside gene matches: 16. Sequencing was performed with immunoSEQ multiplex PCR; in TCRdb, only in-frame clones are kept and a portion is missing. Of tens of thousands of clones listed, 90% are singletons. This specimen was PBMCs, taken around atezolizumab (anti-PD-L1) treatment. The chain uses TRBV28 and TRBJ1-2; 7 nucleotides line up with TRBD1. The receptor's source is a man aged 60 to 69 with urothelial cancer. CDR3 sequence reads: CASSAPQGDRPIYGYTF. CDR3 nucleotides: TGTGCCAGCAGTGCTCCGCAGGGGGACAGACCCATCTATGGCTACACCTTC.